This T cell receptor (beta chain) was retrieved from a study of T cell repertoires in cytomegalovirus infection. The overall study: Through public TCR beta signatures, both CMV infection and matching HLA type were indicated. Notes on the study in general: There were HLA-C-restricted CMV-specific TCR beta clonotypes dominating the ex vivo response.

Details on this clonotype: Antigen unknown.

Each CDR3 protein is one row after TCRdb ran MiXCR on the reads. The sample has over 300,000 distinct CDR3 sequences, roughly a sixth seen once. The CDR3 is 16 amino acids. Trimming stripped 1 base from V and 6 bases from J, with 19 bases between. Germline assignment: CDR1 DFQATT and CDR2 SNEGSKA (reference sequence). The chain uses TRBV20-1 and TRBJ1-5; possibly TRBD1 for D (6 bases). The specimen was PBMCs. The sequence was obtained from a human donor in good health (CMV status not recorded). Some clones in this sample may be carry-over from other donors' samples. CDR3: CSARGFQGRRSQPQHF. For the CDR3, the DNA is TGCAGTGCTAGAGGGTTCCAGGGGCGCCGGAGTCAGCCCCAGCATTTT.